The subject of this entry is one TCR beta chain. Trimming shortened V by 3 bases and J by 5 bases, and 8 bases separated the two germline ends. Germline CDR1 and CDR2: LGHDT and YNNKEL (reference sequence). The CDR3 extends over 13 amino acids. The sample originates from a study of blood T cell repertoires in COVID-19. Across the whole study: Some COVID-19 samples were acute and others convalescent; all came from the United States, Italy and Spain. The cDNA or gDNA used as material had been derived from T cells, B-cell-depleted T cells, or PBMCs.

Under the authors' procedure: Scientists estimated how many nucleated cells there were by amplifying reference gene primers. Method: immunoSEQ multiplex PCR; TCRdb's copy keeps in-frame clones and lacks some. V and J calls and clone size are given by that table; D and trimming were obtained from the DNA. This sample has 90,000 or so clones; roughly 80% occur once, and the top ten carry approximately 25%. The specimen was peripheral blood. This receptor was identified in a human donor in a cohort sampled during active COVID-19. The V call is TRBV3-1 (or the pseudogene TRBV3-2), the J call TRBJ2-1; perhaps TRBD1 as D (6 bases). The CDR3 is CASSQGTNNEQFF. The CDR3 nucleotides read TGTGCCAGCAGCCAGGGGACAAACAATGAGCAGTTCTTC.